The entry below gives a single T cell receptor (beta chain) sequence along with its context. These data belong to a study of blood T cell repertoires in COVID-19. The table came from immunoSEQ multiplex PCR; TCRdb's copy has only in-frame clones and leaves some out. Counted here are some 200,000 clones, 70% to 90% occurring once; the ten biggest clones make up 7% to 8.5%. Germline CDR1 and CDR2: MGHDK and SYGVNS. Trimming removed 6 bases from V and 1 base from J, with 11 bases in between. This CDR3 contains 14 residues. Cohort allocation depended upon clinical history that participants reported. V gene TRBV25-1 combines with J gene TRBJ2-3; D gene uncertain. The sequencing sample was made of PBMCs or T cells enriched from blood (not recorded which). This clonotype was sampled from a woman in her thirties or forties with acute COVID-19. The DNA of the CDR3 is TGTGCCAGCAGCCGACATCTCGGCACAGATACGCAGTATTTT. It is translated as CASSRHLGTDTQYF.